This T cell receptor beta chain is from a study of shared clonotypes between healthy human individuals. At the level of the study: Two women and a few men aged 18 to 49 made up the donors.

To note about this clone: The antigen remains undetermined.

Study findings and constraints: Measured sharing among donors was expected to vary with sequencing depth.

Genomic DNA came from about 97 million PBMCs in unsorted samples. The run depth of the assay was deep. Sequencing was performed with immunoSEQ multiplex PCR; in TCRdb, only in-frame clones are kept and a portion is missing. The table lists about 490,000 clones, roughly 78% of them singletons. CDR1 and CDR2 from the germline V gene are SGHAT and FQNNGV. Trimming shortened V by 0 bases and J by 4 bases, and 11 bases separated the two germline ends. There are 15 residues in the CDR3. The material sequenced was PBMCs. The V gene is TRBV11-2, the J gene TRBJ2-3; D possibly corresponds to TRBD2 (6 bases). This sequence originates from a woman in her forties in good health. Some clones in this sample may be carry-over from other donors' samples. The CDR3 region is CASSLEGGLSDTQYF. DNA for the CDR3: TGTGCCAGCAGCTTAGAGGGCGGACTATCAGATACGCAGTATTTT.